This T cell receptor (beta chain) emerged from a study of CD8+ T cells in alopecia areata. Trimming cost V 7 bases and J 0 bases, with 16 bases left between them. CDR3 length equals 14 residues. Germline V gene sequence: CDR1 SQVTM, CDR2 ANQGSEA. RNA extraction and reverse transcription yielded cDNA as sequencing template. Profiling relied on immunoSEQ multiplex PCR, and the TCRdb table lists in-frame clones only, not all of them. The data show approximately 150,000 clones, with 55% seen just once and approximately 4.8% held by the top ten. The sequence was collected from a human donor in good health. What was sequenced was CD4+ T cells sorted from blood. This chain uses TRBV29-1 with TRBJ2-7; D possibly uses TRBD1 or TRBD2 (6 bases each). CDR3 loop: CSAGDSAFSYEQYF. The CDR3 nucleotides read TGCAGCGCAGGGGACTCGGCATTCTCCTACGAGCAGTACTTC.